One and the same sample provided the 10 T cell receptor beta chains below, sequenced in a study of blood T cells in healthy people across ages. Sample-barcoded 5' priming and a J-beta primer mix drove a second PCR of about 6 to 12 cycles. TCRdb fed the 5' RACE reads into MiXCR, producing one record per CDR3 protein. The top ten clones hold under 30% of a sample with around 1,900,000 distinct CDR3 sequences, around 42% of them seen once. The sample was blood. These TCRs come from a human donor in good health.

The chain couples TRBV29-1 to TRBJ2-1; 7 bases match TRBD1. The CDR3 is made up of 15 amino acids. CDR1 and CDR2 (germline): SQVTM, ANQGSEA. J was trimmed by 1 base and V by 8 bases; bases with no gene match: 11. This CDR3 is CSTTDRVSSYNEQFF. CDR3 nucleotides: TGCAGCACAACAGACAGGGTGTCGTCCTACAATGAGCAGTTCTTC.

As for this clonotype: The junction and the germline gene differ at one end; a read error may be behind it. The chain combines TRBV7-7 with TRBJ2-7; 11 positions agree with TRBD1. The germline V gene encodes CDR1 SSHAT and CDR2 FNYEAQ (reference sequence). There are 15 residues in the CDR3. Written as DNA, the CDR3 is TGTGCTAGCAGTCCGGACAGGGGGCCTGTCTACGAGCGGTACTTC. This sequence encodes CASSPDRGPVYERYF. The variable domain in full, with the rest retrieved from reference TRBV7-7 and TRBJ2-7, is GAGVSQSPRYKVTKRGQDVTLRCDPISSHATLYWYQQALGQGPEFLTYFNYEAQPDKSGLPSDRFSAERPEGSISTLTIQRTEQRDSAMYRCASSPDRGPVYERYFGPGTRLTVT.

Here the CDR3 DNA reads TGCAGTGCTAGAGACTTAGCGGGGGACACCGGGGAGCTGTTTTTT. Translating it yields CSARDLAGDTGELFF. The chain recombines TRBV20-1 with TRBJ2-2; 9 bases are shared with TRBD2. Germline assignment: CDR1 DFQATT and CDR2 SNEGSKA (reference sequence). The CDR3 sequence is 15 residues long. After removal of 0 bases from V and 3 bases from J, the junction contained 2 bases not matched to a gene.

V and J are TRBV14 and TRBJ2-7; D perhaps matches TRBD2 (6 bases). This CDR3 comprises 15 residues. CDR1 is SGHDN, CDR2 FVKESK, per germline. V lost 1 base to trimming and J lost 4 bases, with 14 bases between them. CDR3 sequence: CASSQGRGPTYEQYF. Here the CDR3 DNA reads TGTGCCAGCAGCCAAGGGAGGGGACCTACATACGAGCAGTACTTC.

A few counts support this clonotype. The CDR3 sequence is CATSPGYGTDTQYF. The CDR3 DNA follows: TGTGCCACCAGCCCGGGGTATGGTACAGATACGCAGTATTTT. The V call is TRBV24-1, the J call TRBJ2-3; perhaps TRBD2 as D (5 bases). CDR3 size: 14 residues. CDR1 and CDR2 from the germline V gene are KGHDR and SFDVKD. V lost 7 bases, J lost 3 bases, and 13 bases lay in between.

The V and J genes are TRBV20-1 and TRBJ2-5; 11 bases are shared with TRBD2. V lost 0 bases and J lost 5; bases outside the gene matches: 8. The CDR3 is 16 amino acids. The germline CDR1 and CDR2 sequences are DFQATT and SNEGSKA (reference sequence). The CDR3 region is CSARDLSGRAMETQYF. CDR3 nucleotides: TGCAGTGCTAGAGACCTTAGCGGGAGGGCCATGGAGACCCAGTACTTC.

The chain links TRBV19 to TRBJ2-4; weak D call: TRBD1 (6 bases). The J call may be mistaken, given a closer DNA end match to TRBJ2-7. The CDR3 covers 12 residues. Germline CDR1 is LNHDA and CDR2 is SQIVND (reference sequence). The CDR3 protein is CATRQDFHEQYF. The CDR3 nucleotides are TGTGCCACGCGACAGGACTTCCACGAGCAGTACTTC.

V usage is TRBV20-1 and J usage is TRBJ2-1; TRBD2 matches at 13 bases. CDR1 DFQATT and CDR2 SNEGSKA come from the germline V gene (reference sequence). This CDR3 has 16 residues. V was clipped by 0 bases and J by 6 bases; unmatched bases: 5. Here the CDR3 reads CSARDPGLAGINEQFF. The CDR3 nucleotides are TGCAGTGCTAGAGATCCGGGACTAGCGGGGATCAATGAGCAGTTCTTC.

This clonotype was found a few times. The rearrangement links TRBV4-2 to TRBJ2-5; D is unclear. The CDR3 is made up of 14 amino acids. Trimming took off 4 bases at V and 3 bases at J, with 12 bases between the two ends. Germline V lookup: CDR1 LGHNA, CDR2 YNFKEQ. CDR3 DNA: TGTGCCAGCAGCCGGTACAAGCGAGAAGAGACCCAGTACTTC. Translation: CASSRYKREETQYF.

The chain is built from TRBV7-9 and TRBJ2-1; a weak D match, TRBD1 (6 bases). The germline CDR1 and CDR2 sequences are SEHNR and FQNEAQ (reference sequence). The CDR3 spans 15 residues. Trimming left V 5 bases short and J 10 bases short, with 21 bases between. The CDR3 nucleotides read TGTGCCAGCAGCCCAGGGGCGGACAGCAAATTCGAGCAGTTCTTC. Translated: CASSPGADSKFEQFF.